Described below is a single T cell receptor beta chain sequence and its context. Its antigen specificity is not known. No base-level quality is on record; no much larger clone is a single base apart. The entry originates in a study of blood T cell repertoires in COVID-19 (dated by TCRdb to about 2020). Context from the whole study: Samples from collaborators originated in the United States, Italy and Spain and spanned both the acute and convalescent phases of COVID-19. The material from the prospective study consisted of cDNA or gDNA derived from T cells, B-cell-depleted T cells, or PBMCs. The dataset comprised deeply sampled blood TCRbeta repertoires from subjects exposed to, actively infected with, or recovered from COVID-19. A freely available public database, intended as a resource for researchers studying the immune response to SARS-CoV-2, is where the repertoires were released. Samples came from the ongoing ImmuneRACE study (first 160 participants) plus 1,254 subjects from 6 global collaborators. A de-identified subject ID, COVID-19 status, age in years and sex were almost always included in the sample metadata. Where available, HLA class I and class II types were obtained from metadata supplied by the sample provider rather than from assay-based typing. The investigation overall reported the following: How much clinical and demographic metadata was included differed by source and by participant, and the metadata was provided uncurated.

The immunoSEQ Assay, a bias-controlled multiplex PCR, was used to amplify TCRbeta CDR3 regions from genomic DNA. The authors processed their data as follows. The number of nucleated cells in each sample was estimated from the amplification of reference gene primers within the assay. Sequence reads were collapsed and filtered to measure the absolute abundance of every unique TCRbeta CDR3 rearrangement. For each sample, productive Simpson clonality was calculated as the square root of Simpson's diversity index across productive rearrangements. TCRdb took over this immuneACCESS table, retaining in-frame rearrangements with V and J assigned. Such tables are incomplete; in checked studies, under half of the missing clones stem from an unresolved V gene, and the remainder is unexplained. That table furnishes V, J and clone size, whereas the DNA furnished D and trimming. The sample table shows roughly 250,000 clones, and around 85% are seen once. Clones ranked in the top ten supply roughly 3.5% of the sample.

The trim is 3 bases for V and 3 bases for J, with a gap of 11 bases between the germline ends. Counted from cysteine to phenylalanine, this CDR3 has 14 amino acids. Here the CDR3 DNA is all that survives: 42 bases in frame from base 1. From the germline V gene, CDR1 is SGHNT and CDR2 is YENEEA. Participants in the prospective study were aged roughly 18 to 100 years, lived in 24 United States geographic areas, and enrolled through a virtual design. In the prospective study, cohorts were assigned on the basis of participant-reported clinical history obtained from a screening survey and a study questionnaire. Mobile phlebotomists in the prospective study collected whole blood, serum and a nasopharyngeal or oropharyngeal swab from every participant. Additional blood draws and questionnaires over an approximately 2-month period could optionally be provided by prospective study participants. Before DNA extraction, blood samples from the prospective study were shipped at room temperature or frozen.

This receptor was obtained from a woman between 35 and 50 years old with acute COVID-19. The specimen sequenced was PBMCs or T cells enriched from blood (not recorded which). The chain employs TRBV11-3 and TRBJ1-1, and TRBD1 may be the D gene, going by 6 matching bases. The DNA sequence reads TGTGCCAGCAGCTTTGGACAGATTGACACTGAAGCTTTCTTT. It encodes CASSFGQIDTEAFF.